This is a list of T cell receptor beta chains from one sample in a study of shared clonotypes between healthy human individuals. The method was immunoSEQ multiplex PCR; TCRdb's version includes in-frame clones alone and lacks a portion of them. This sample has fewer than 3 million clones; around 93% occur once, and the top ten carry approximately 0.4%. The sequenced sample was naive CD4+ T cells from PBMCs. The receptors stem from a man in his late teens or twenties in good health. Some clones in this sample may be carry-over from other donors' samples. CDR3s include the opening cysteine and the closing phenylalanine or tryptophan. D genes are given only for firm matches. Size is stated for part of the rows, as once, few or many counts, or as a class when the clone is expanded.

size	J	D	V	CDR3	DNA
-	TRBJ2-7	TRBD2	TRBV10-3	CAIGQASGRNEQYF	TGTGCCATCGGACAGGCTAGCGGGAGGAACGAGCAGTACTTC
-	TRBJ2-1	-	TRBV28	CASSPPTNEQFF	TGTGCCAGCAGCCCCCCGACGAATGAGCAGTTCTTC
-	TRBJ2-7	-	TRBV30	CAWSVTGNSEQYF	TGTGCCTGGAGTGTAACCGGAAACAGCGAGCAGTACTTC
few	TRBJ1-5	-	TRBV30	CAWSVRGYNQPQHF	TGTGCCTGGAGTGTACGAGGGTACAATCAGCCCCAGCATTTT
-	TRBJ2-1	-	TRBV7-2	CASSGGGAQFF	TGTGCCAGCAGCGGGGGAGGAGCCCAGTTCTTC
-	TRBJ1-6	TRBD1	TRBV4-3	CASSQAGQTYSPLHF	TGCGCCAGCAGCCAAGCGGGACAGACATACTCACCCCTCCACTTT
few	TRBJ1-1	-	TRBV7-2	CASSLDPRVGTEAFF	TGTGCCAGCAGCTTAGATCCTCGGGTTGGCACTGAAGCTTTCTTT
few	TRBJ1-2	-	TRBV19	CASSHSRFYGYTF	TGTGCCAGTAGTCACAGCCGGTTCTATGGCTACACCTTC
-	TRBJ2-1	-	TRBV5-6	CASSLSAGYYNEQFF	TGTGCCAGCAGCTTGTCAGCGGGCTATTACAATGAGCAGTTCTTC
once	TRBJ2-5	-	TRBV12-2	CASRPTSYQETQYF	TGTGCAAGTCGCCCGACATCGTACCAAGAGACCCAGTACTTC
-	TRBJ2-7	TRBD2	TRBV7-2	CASSRGDHSTYEQYF	TGTGCCAGCAGCCGGGGGGACCACAGTACCTACGAGCAGTACTTC
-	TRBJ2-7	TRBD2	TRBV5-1	CASSPTLGLAYEQYF	TGCGCCAGCAGCCCTACCCTCGGACTAGCCTACGAGCAGTACTTC
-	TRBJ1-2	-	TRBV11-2	CASSLVFVPVDGYTF	TGTGCCAGCAGCTTAGTTTTCGTCCCAGTGGATGGCTACACCTTC
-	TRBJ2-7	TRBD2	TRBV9	CASSPPGTTSYEQYF	TGTGCCAGCTCTCCCCCCGGGACTACCTCCTACGAGCAGTACTTC